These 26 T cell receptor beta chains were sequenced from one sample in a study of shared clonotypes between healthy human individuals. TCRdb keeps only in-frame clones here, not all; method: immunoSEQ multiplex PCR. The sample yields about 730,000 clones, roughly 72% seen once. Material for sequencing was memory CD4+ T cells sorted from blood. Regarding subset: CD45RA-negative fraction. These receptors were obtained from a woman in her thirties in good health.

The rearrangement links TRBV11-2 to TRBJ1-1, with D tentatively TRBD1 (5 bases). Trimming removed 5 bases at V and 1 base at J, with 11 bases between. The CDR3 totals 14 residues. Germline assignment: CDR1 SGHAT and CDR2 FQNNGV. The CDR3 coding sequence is TGTGCCAGCAGCCGGGGGGAAGGGAACACTGAAGCTTTCTTT. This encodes CASSRGEGNTEAFF.

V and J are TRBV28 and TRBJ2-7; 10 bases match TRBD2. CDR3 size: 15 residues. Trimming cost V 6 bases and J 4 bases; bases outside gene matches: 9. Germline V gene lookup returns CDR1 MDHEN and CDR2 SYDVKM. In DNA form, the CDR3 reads TGTGCCAGCAGGGAAAGAGCGGGAGGGAGTTACGAGCAGTACTTC. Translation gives CASRERAGGSYEQYF.

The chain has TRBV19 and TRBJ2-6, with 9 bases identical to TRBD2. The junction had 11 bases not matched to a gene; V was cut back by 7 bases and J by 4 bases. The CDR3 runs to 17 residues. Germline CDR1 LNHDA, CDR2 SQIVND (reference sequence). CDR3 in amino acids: CASTPGGRAPGANVLTF. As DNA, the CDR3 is TGTGCCAGTACCCCCGGCGGGAGGGCCCCCGGGGCCAACGTCCTGACTTTC.

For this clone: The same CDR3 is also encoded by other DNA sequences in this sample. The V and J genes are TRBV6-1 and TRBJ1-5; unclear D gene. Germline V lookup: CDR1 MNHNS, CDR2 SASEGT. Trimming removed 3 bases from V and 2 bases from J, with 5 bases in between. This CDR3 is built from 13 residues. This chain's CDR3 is CASSESRNQPQHF. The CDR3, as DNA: TGTGCCAGCAGTGAGTCCCGCAATCAGCCCCAGCATTTT.

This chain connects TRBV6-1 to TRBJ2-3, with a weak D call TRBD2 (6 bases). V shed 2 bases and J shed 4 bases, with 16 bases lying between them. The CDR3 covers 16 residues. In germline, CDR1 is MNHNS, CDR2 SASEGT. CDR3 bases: TGTGCCAGCAGTGAACGCGGGGCGGGAAGTCCAGATACGCAGTATTTT. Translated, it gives CASSERGAGSPDTQYF.

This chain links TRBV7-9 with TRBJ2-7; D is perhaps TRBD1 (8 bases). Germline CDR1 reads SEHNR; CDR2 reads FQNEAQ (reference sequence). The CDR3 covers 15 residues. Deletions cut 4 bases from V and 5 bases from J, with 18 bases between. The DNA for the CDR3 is TGTGCCAGCAGCTCACACACAGGGGGGGACCACGAGCAGTACTTC. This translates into CASSSHTGGDHEQYF.

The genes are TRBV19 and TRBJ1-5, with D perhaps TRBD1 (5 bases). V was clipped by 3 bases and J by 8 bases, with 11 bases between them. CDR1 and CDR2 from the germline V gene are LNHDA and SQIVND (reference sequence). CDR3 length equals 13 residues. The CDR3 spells CASSIWGYEPQHF. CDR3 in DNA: TGTGCCAGTAGTATTTGGGGGTATGAGCCCCAGCATTTT.

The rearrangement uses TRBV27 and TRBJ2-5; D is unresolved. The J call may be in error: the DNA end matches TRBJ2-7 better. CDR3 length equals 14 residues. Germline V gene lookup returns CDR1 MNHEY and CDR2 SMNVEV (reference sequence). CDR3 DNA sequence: TGTGCCAGCAGTAAACAAGCATGGGGCTACGAGCAGTACTTC. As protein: CASSKQAWGYEQYF.

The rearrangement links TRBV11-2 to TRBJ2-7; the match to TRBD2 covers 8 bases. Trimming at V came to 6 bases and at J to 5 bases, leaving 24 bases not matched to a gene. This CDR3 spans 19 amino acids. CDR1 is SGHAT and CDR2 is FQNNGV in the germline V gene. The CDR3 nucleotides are TGTGCCAGCAGAGCGGGACGCGGGTCTTCGGCGGCGGGAGGCCACGAGCAGTACTTC. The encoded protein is CASRAGRGSSAAGGHEQYF. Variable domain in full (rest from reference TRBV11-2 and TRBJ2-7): EAGVAQSPRYKIIEKRQSVAFWCNPISGHATLYWYQQILGQGPKLLIQFQNNGVVDDSQLPKDRFSAERLKGVDSTLKIQPAKLEDSAVYLCASRAGRGSSAAGGHEQYFGPGTRLTVT.

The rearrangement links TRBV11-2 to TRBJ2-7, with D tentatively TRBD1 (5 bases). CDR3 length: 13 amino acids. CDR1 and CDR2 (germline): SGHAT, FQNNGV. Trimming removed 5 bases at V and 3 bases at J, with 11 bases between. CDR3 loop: CASSLQDLYEQYF. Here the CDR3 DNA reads TGTGCCAGCAGCCTACAGGACCTCTACGAGCAGTACTTC. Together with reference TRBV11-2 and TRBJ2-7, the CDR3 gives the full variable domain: EAGVAQSPRYKIIEKRQSVAFWCNPISGHATLYWYQQILGQGPKLLIQFQNNGVVDDSQLPKDRFSAERLKGVDSTLKIQPAKLEDSAVYLCASSLQDLYEQYFGPGTRLTVT.

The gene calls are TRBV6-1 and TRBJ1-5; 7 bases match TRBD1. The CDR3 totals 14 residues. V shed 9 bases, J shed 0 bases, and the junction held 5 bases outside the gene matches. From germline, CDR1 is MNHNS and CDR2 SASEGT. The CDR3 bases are TGTGCCAGTACAGGGGTCTCTAGCAATCAGCCCCAGCATTTT. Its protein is CASTGVSSNQPQHF.

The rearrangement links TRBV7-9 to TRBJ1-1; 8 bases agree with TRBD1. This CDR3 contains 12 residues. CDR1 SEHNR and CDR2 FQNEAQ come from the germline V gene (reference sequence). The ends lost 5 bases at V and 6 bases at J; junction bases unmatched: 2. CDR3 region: CASSIQGAEAFF. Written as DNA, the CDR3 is TGTGCCAGCAGCATACAGGGGGCTGAAGCTTTCTTT.

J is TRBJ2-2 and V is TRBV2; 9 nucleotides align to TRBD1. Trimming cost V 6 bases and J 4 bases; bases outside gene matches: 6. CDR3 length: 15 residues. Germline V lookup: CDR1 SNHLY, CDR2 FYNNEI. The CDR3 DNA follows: TGTGCCAGCAGGCGGGAGACAGGGGGCACCGGGGAGCTGTTTTTT. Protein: CASRRETGGTGELFF.

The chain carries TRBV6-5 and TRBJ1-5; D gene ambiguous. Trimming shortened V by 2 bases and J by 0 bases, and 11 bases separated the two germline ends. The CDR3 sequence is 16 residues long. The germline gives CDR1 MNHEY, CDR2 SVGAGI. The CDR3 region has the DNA TGTGCCAGCAGTTACGACATCGTGCTTAGCAATCAGCCCCAGCATTTT. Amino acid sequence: CASSYDIVLSNQPQHF.

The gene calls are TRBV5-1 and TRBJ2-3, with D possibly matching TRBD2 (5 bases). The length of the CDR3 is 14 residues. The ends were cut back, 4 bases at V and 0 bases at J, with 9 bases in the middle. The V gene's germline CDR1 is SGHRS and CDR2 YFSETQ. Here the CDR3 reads CASSAGVSTDTQYF. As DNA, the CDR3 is TGCGCCAGCAGCGCCGGGGTGAGCACAGATACGCAGTATTTT.

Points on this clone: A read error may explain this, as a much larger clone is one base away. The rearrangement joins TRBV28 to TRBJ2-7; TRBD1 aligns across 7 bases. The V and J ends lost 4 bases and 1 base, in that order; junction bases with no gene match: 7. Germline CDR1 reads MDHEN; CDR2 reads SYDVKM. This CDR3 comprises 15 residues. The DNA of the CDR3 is TGTGCCAGCAGTTCCACCGGGACAGAGTCCTACGAGCAGTACTTC. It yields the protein CASSSTGTESYEQYF.

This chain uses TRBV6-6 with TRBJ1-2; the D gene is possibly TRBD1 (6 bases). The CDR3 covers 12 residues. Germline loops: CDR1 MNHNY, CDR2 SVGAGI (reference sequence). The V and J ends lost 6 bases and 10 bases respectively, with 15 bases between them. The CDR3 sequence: CASSYGQSDYTF. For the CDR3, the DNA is TGTGCCAGCAGCTACGGACAGTCAGACTACACCTTC.

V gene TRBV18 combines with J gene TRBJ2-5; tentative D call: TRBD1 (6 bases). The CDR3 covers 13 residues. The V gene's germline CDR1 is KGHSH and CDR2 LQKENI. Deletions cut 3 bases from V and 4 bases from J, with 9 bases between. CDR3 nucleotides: TGTGCCAGCTCACCGGTCAGGGGAGAGACCCAGTACTTC. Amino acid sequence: CASSPVRGETQYF.

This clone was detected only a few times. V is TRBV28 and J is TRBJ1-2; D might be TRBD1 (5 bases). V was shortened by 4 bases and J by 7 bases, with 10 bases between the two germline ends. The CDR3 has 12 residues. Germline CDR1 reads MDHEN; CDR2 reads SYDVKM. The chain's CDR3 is CASSSWDGGYTF. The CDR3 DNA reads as TGTGCCAGCAGTTCCTGGGACGGTGGCTACACCTTC.

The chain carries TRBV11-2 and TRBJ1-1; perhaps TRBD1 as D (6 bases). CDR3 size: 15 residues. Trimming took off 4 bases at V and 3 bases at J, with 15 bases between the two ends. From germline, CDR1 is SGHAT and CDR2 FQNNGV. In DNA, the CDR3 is TGTGCCAGCAGCTCACATGACAGGTACTACACTGAAGCTTTCTTT. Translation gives CASSSHDRYYTEAFF. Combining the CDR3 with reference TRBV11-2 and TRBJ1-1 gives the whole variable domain EAGVAQSPRYKIIEKRQSVAFWCNPISGHATLYWYQQILGQGPKLLIQFQNNGVVDDSQLPKDRFSAERLKGVDSTLKIQPAKLEDSAVYLCASSSHDRYYTEAFFGQGTRLTVV.

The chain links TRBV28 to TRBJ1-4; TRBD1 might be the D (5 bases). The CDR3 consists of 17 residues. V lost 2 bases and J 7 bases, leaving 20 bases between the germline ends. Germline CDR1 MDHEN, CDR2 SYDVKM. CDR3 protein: CASSLARSNRGGEKLFF. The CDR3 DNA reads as TGTGCCAGCAGTTTAGCCCGGTCTAACCGGGGGGGTGAAAAACTGTTTTTT. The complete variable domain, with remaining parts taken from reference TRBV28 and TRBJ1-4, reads DVKVTQSSRYLVKRTGEKVFLECVQDMDHENMFWYRQDPGLGLRLIYFSYDVKMKEKGDIPEGYSVSREKKERFSLILESASTNQTSMYLCASSLARSNRGGEKLFFGSGTQLSVL.

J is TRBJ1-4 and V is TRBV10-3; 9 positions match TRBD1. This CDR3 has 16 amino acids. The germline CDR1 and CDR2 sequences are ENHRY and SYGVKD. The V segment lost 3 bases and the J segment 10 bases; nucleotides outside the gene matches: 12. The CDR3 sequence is CAISDYPGQGYGKLFF. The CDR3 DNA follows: TGTGCCATCAGTGACTACCCCGGACAGGGGTATGGAAAACTGTTTTTT.

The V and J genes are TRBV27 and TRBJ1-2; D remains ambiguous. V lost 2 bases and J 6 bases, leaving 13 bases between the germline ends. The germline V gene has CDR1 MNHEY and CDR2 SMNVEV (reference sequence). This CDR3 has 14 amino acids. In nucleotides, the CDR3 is TGTGCCAGCAGTTTAGGGCATTCAAACGATGGCTACACCTTC. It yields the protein CASSLGHSNDGYTF.

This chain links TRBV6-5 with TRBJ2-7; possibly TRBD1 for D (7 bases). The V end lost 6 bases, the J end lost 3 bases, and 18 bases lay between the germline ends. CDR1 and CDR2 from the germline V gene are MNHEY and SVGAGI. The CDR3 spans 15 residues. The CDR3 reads CASRLYAGQNYEQYF. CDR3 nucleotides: TGTGCCAGCAGACTGTACGCGGGACAGAACTACGAGCAGTACTTC.

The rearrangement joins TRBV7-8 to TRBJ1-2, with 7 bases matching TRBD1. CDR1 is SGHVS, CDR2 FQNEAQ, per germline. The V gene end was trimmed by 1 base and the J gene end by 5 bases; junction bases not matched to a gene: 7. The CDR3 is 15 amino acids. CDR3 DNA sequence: TGTGCCAGCAGCTTAGGACTGGGCAGGGGGTATGGCTACACCTTC. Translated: CASSLGLGRGYGYTF.

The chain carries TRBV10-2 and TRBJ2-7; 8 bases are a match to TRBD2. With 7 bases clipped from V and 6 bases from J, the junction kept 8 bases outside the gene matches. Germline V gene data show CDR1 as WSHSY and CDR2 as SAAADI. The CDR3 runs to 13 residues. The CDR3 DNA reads TGCGCCAGCATCGCGGGAGGTTCGGGCGAGCAGTACTTC. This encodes CASIAGGSGEQYF.